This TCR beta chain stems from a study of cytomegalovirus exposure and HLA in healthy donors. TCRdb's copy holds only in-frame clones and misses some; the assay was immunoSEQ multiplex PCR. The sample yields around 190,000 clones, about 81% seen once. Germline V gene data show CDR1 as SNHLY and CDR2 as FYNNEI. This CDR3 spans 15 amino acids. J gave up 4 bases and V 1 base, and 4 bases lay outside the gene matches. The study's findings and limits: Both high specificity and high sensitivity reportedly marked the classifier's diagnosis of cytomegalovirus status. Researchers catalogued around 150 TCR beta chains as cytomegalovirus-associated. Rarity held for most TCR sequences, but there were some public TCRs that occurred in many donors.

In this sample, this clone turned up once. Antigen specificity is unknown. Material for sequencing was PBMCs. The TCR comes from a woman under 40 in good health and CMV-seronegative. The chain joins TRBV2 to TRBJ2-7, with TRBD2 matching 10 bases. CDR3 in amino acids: CASSEEAGGGYEQYF. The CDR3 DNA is TGTGCCAGCAGTGAAGAAGCGGGAGGGGGGTACGAGCAGTACTTC.